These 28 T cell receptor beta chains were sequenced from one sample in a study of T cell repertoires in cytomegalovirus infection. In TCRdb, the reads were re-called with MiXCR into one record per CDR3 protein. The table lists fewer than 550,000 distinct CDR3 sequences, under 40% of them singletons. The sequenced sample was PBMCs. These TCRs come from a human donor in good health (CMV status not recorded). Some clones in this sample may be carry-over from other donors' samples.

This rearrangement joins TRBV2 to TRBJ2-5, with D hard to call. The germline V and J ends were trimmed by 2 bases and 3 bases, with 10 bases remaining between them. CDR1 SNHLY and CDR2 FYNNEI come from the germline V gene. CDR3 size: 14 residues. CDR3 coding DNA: TGTGCCAGCAGTGAATCGGTGGCGGAAGAGACCCAGTACTTC. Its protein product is CASSESVAEETQYF.

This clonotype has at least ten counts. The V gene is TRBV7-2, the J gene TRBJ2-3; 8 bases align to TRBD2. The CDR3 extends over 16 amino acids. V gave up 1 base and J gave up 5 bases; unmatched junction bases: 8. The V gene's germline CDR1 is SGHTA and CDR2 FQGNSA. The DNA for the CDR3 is TGTGCCAGCAGCTTAGGACCGGGACTAGGGATAGATACGCAGTATTTT. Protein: CASSLGPGLGIDTQYF. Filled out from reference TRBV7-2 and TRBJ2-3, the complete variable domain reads GAGVSQSPSNKVTEKGKDVELRCDPISGHTALYWYRQSLGQGLEFLIYFQGNSAPDKSGLPSDRFSAERTGGSVSTLTIQRTQQEDSAVYLCASSLGPGLGIDTQYFGPGTRLTVL.

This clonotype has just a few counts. As DNA, the CDR3 is TGTGCCAGCAGCGCACCGACCGGGGCCCCTGAAGCTTTCTTT. This sequence encodes CASSAPTGAPEAFF. The V gene is TRBV7-2, the J gene TRBJ1-1, with D possibly being TRBD1 (5 bases). V was clipped by 5 bases and J by 6 bases, with 16 bases between them. Germline V gene sequence: CDR1 SGHTA, CDR2 FQGNSA. The CDR3 covers 14 residues.

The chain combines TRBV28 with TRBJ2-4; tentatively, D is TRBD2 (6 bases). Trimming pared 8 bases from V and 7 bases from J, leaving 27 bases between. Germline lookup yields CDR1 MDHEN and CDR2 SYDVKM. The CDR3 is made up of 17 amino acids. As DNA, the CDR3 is TGTGCCAGCCATACGGGGGTACTGTCCTTGAGTGCGAACATTCAGTACTTC. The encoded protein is CASHTGVLSLSANIQYF.

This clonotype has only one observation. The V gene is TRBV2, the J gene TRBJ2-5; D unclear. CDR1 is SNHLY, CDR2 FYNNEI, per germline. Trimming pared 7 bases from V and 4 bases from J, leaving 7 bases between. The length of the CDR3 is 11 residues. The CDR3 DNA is TGTGCCAGCAAGGAGCGAGAGACCCAGTACTTC. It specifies CASKERETQYF.

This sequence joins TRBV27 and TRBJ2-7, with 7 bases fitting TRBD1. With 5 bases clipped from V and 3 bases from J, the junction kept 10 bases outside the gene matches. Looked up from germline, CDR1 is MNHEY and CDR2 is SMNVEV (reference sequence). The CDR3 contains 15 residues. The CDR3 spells CASSPRTGLDYEQYF. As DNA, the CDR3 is TGTGCCAGCAGTCCCCGGACAGGATTAGACTACGAGCAGTACTTC.

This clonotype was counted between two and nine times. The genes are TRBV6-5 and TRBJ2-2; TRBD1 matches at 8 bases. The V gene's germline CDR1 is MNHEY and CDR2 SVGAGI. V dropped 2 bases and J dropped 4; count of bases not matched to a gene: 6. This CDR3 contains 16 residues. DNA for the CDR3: TGTGCCAGCAGTTACGAGACAGGGGCGAGCACCGGGGAGCTGTTTTTT. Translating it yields CASSYETGASTGELFF.

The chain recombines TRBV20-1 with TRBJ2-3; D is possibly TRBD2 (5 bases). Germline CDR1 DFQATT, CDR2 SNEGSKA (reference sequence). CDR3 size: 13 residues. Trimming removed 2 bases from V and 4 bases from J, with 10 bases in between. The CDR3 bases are TGCAGTGCTAGACACGGGAAACCAGATACGCAGTATTTT. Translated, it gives CSARHGKPDTQYF.

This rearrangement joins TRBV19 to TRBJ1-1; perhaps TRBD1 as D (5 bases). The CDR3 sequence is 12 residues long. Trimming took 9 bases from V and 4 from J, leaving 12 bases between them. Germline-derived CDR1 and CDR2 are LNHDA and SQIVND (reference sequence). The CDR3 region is CASLGGGTEAFF. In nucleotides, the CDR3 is TGTGCCAGCCTTGGGGGGGGCACTGAAGCTTTCTTT.

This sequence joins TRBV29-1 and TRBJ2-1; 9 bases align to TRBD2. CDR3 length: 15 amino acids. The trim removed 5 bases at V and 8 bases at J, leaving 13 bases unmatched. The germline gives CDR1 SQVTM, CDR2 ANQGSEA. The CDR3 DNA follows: TGCAGCGTTTCCGCGGGAGGGGCGCCCCTTGATGAGCAGTTCTTC. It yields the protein CSVSAGGAPLDEQFF.

The CDR3 loop is CASSLAKPMNTEAFF. In DNA form, the CDR3 reads TGTGCCAGCAGCTTAGCGAAGCCAATGAACACTGAAGCTTTCTTT. The gene calls are TRBV7-9 and TRBJ1-1; D remains unclear. CDR1 and CDR2 (germline): SEHNR, FQNEAQ (reference sequence). The CDR3 consists of 15 residues. Trimming removed 0 bases at V and 0 bases at J, with 8 bases between. Full variable domain (missing parts from reference TRBV7-9 and TRBJ1-1): DTGVSQNPRHKITKRGQNVTFRCDPISEHNRLYWYRQTLGQGPEFLTYFQNEAQLEKSRLLSDRFSAERPKGSFSTLEIQRTEQGDSAMYLCASSLAKPMNTEAFFGQGTRLTVV.

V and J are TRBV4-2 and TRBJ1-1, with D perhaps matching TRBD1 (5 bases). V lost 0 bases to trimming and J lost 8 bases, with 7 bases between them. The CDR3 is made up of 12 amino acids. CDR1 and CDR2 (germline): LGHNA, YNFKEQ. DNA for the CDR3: TGTGCCAGCAGCCAAGAAAGGGGAGAAGCTTTCTTT. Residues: CASSQERGEAFF.

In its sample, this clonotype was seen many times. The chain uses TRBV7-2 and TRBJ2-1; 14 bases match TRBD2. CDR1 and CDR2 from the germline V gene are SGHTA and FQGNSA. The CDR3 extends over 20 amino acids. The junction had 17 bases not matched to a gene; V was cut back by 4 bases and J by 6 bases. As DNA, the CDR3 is TGTGCCAGCAGCTCCGAGAGGGGACTAGCGGGGGTGGGGGGGGGCAATGAGCAGTTCTTC. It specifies CASSSERGLAGVGGGNEQFF.

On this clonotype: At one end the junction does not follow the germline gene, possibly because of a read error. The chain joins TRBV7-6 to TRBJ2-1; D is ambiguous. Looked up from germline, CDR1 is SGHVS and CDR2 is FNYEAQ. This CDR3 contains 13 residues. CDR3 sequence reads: CASSSVGRNEQLF. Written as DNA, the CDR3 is TGTGCCAGCAGCTCGGTGGGTCGCAATGAGCAGTTATTC.

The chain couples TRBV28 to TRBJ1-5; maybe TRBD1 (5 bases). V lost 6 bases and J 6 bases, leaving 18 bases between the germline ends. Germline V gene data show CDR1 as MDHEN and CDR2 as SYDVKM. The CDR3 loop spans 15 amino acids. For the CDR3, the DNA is TGTGCCAGCAGACCCGGGACGGCGGGGAGTCAGCCCCAGCATTTT. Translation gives CASRPGTAGSQPQHF.

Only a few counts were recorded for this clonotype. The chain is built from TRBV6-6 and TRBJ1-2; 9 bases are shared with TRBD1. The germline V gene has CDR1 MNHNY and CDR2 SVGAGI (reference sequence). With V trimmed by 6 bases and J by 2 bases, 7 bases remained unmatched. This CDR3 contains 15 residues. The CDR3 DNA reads TGTGCCAGCAGCACCTCCGGGACAGGGAACTATGGCTACACCTTC. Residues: CASSTSGTGNYGYTF.

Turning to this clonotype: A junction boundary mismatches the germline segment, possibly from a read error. CDR3 region: CASYPRPLTGLAKNLQYF. CDR3 DNA: TGTGCCAGCTACCCGAGGCCCTTAACAGGGCTAGCCAAAAACCTTCAGTACTTC. V usage is TRBV6-1 and J usage is TRBJ2-4; TRBD1 might be the D (6 bases). The CDR3 has 18 amino acids. Per germline, CDR1 MNHNS and CDR2 SASEGT.

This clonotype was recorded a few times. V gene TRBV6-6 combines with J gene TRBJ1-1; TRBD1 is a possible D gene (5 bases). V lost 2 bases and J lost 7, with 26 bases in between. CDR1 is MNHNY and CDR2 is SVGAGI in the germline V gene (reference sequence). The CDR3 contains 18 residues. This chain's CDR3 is CASSYGSRGTSKAGEAFF. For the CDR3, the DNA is TGTGCCAGCAGTTACGGGTCGAGAGGGACGAGTAAAGCGGGTGAAGCTTTCTTT.

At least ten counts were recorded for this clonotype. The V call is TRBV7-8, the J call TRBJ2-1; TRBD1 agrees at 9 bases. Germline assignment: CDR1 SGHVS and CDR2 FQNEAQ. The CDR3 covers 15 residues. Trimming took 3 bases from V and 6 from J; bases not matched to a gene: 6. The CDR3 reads CASSFGQGRTNEQFF. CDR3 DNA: TGTGCCAGCAGCTTTGGACAGGGGCGTACCAATGAGCAGTTCTTC.

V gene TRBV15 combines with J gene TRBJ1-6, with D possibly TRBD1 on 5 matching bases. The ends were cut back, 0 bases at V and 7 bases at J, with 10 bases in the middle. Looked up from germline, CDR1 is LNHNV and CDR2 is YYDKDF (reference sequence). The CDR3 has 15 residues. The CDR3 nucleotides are TGTGCCACCAGCAGAGAGACAGCAAAAAATTCACCCCTCCACTTT. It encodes CATSRETAKNSPLHF. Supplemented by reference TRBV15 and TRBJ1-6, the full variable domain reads DAMVIQNPRYQVTQFGKPVTLSCSQTLNHNVMYWYQQKSSQAPKLLFHYYDKDFNNEADTPDNFQSRRPNTSFCFLDIRSPGLGDTAMYLCATSRETAKNSPLHFGNGTRLTVT.

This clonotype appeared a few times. The CDR3 loop reads CASSLAWTGNQPQHF. DNA of the CDR3: TGTGCCAGCAGTTTAGCCTGGACCGGTAATCAGCCCCAGCATTTT. The chain joins TRBV27 to TRBJ1-5, with unresolved D. CDR1 MNHEY and CDR2 SMNVEV come from the germline V gene (reference sequence). CDR3 length: 15 amino acids. Trimming removed 2 bases at V and 4 bases at J, with 12 bases between.

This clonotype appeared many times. The chain's CDR3 is CASSTPTAGTEAFF. CDR3 DNA sequence: TGTGCCAGCAGCACCCCCACTGCGGGCACTGAAGCTTTCTTT. The chain is built from TRBV28 and TRBJ1-1; D is undetermined. In germline, CDR1 is MDHEN, CDR2 SYDVKM. There are 14 residues in the CDR3. The V gene lost 6 bases and the J gene lost 4 bases, with 15 bases spanning the gap.

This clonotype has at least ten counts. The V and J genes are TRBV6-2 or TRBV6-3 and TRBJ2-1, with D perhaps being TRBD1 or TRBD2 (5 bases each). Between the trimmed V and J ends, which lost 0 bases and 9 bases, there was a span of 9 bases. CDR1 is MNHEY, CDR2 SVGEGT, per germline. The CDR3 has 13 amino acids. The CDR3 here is CASSYSTGGEQFF. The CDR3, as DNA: TGTGCCAGCAGTTACTCGACTGGGGGTGAGCAGTTCTTC.

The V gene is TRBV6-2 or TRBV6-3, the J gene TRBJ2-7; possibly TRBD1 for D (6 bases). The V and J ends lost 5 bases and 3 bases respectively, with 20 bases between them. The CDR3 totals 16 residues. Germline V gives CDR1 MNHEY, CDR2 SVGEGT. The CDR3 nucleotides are TGTGCCAGCAGTAACCCGGGACAAGGGGTTCTCTACGAGCAGTACTTC. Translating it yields CASSNPGQGVLYEQYF.

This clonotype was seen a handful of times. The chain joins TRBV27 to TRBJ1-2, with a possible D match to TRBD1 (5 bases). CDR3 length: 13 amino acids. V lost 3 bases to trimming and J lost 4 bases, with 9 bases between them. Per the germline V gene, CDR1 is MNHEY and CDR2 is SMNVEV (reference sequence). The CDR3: CASSFEGRYGYTF. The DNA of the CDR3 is TGTGCCAGCAGTTTTGAGGGACGCTATGGCTACACCTTC.

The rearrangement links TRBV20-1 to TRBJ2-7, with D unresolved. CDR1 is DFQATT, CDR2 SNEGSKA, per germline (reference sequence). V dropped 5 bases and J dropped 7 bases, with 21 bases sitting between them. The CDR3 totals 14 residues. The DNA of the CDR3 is TGCAGTGCTGGGATCTCTACATCCGCGGTAGAGCAGTACTTC. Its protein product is CSAGISTSAVEQYF.

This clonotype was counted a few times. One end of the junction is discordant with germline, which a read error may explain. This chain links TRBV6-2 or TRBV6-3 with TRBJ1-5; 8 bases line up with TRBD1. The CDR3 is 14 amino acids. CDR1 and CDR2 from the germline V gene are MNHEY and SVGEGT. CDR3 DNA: TGTGCCAGCAGATACTCAGGGGGCAGCCAGCCCCAGCATTTT. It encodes CASRYSGGSQPQHF.

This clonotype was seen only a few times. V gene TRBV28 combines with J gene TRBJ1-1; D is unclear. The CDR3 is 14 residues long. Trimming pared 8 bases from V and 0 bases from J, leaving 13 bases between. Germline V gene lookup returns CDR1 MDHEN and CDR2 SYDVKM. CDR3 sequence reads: CASEISGLNTEAFF. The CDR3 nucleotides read TGTGCCAGCGAGATTTCAGGCCTGAACACTGAAGCTTTCTTT.